The 12 T cell receptor beta chains listed next were all sequenced from one sample in a study of T cells in women clearing cervical HPV infection. Repertoires were generated with immunoSEQ multiplex PCR, while TCRdb's copy carries only in-frame clones and drops some. Here the sample table reports about 39,000 clones. What was sequenced was blood buffy coat. The receptors were sampled from a woman aged 18 to 75 with a cervical HPV16 infection that either progressed to CIN3+ or cleared (not recorded which).

Concerning this clone: The read gets to within 3 residues of the CDR3 end, and the germline J gene fills in the rest. This rearrangement joins TRBV30 to TRBJ2-2, with D unresolved. This CDR3 spans 13 amino acids. Germline V gene sequence: CDR1 GTSNPN, CDR2 SVGIG (reference sequence). The V end lost 2 bases, the J end lost 3 bases, and 7 bases lay between the germline ends. The CDR3 DNA, read in part, is TGTGCCTGGAGTTTAAGCTACACCGGGGAG. This encodes CAWSLSYTGE. The whole CDR3 protein reads CAWSLSYTGELFF.

Comment on this clone: The read gets to within 3 residues of the CDR3 end, and the germline J gene fills in the rest. The J gene is TRBJ2-7, the V gene TRBV10-1; 8 bases match TRBD2. V shed 5 bases and J 6 bases; nucleotides not matched to a gene: 9. The CDR3 contains 14 residues. Germline V gene sequence: CDR1 WNHNN, CDR2 SYGVQD (reference sequence). The DNA read from the CDR3 is TGCGCCAGCAGTAAGACTAGCGTCCGTGGCGAG. Translated, it gives CASSKTSVRGE. The whole CDR3 protein reads CASSKTSVRGEQYF.

As concerns this clone: The CDR3 is cut off 3 residues early in the read; its end comes from the germline J gene. V gene TRBV18 combines with J gene TRBJ2-2, with D tentatively TRBD1 (6 bases). The CDR3 has 15 amino acids. Trimming stripped 3 bases from V and 3 bases from J, with 11 bases between. Germline CDR1 and CDR2: KGHSH and LQKENI. Partial CDR3 DNA: TGTGCCAGCTCACCCCAAGGGGGAGACACCGGGGAG. Translation: CASSPQGGDTGE. The whole CDR3 region reads CASSPQGGDTGELFF.

Regarding this clone: The read comes to an end 3 residues before the CDR3 does, leaving the germline J gene to fill in the end. The rearrangement links TRBV5-1 to TRBJ1-2, with 9 positions matching TRBD1. Germline V gene data show CDR1 as SGHRS and CDR2 as YFSETQ. The junction had 10 bases not matched to a gene; V was cut back by 5 bases and J by 2 bases. CDR3 length: 16 amino acids. CDR3 residues: CASRDRGEGGNYGYTF. The CDR3 bases that were read are TGCGCCAGCAGGGACAGGGGTGAAGGAGGCAACTATGGC.

Note on this clone: The read finishes 3 residues shy of the CDR3 end, and the germline J gene is used to complete it. The V call is TRBV18, the J call TRBJ1-1; D is possibly TRBD1 (5 bases). V lost 6 bases and J lost 5, with 7 bases in between. The CDR3 has 11 residues. Germline V gene data show CDR1 as KGHSH and CDR2 as LQKENI. The sequenced CDR3 bases are TGTGCCAGCTCTGGGGGGACTGAA. It is translated as CASSGGTE. The CDR3 in full is CASSGGTEAFF.

The covered CDR3 bases are TGTGCCAGCAGTGAACGCCTTGGACAGGGGAGCGAG. Its translation: CASSERLGQGSE. The whole CDR3 reads CASSERLGQGSEQYF. The chain joins TRBV6-1 to TRBJ2-7, with 9 bases matching TRBD1. The CDR3 end lies 3 residues beyond the end of the read and is filled in from the germline J gene. The CDR3 spans 15 residues. V was clipped by 2 bases and J by 6 bases; unmatched bases: 8. The germline gives CDR1 MNHNS, CDR2 SASEGT.

On this clone: From the germline J gene comes the end of the CDR3, since the read stops 3 residues before it. This chain links TRBV6-1 with TRBJ1-2; possible D gene TRBD1, 5 bases. CDR3 length equals 15 residues. V shed 2 bases and J shed 1 base, with 11 bases lying between them. Germline CDR1 reads MNHNS; CDR2 reads SASEGT. CDR3 loop: CASSETTGVNYGYTF. Partial CDR3 DNA: TGTGCCAGCAGTGAAACTACAGGCGTTAACTATGGC.

Incomplete CDR3 DNA: TGTGCCAGCACCCTAAGCGGGGGGGGGCCGTCAGATACG. As protein: CASTLSGGGPSDT. The entire CDR3 reads CASTLSGGGPSDTQYF. V and J are TRBV9 and TRBJ2-3; 10 nucleotides line up with TRBD2. The read is 3 residues too short to cover the CDR3 end, so that end is filled in from the germline J gene. Germline V gene sequence: CDR1 SGDLS, CDR2 YYNGEE. V shed 6 bases and J 4 bases; nucleotides not matched to a gene: 11. The CDR3 covers 16 residues.

Concerning this clone itself: The read terminates 3 residues ahead of where the CDR3 ends, so the germline J gene completes it. The chain uses TRBV5-8 and TRBJ1-6; 9 nucleotides align to TRBD1. This CDR3 has 15 amino acids. Germline-derived CDR1 and CDR2 are SGHTS and YDEGEE. V trimming: 0 bases; J trimming: 7 bases; junction bases outside the gene matches: 2. The sequenced part of the CDR3 DNA is TGTGCCAGCAGCTTGGGGGACAGGGAGAATTCACCC. It yields the protein CASSLGDRENSP. The CDR3 as a whole reads CASSLGDRENSPLHF.

Comment on this clone: The read finishes 3 residues shy of the CDR3 end, and the germline J gene is used to complete it. This sequence joins TRBV4-1 and TRBJ1-3; the D gene is possibly TRBD1 (5 bases). Trimming took 0 bases from V and 0 from J, leaving 9 bases between them. Per the germline V gene, CDR1 is MGHRA and CDR2 is YSYEKL. This CDR3 comprises 16 residues. The DNA read from the CDR3 is TGCGCCAGCAGCCAAGACCGGGGGTACTCTGGAAACACC. Encoded protein: CASSQDRGYSGNT. The complete CDR3 sequence is CASSQDRGYSGNTIYF.

Turning to this clone: The CDR3 is cut off 3 residues early in the read; its end comes from the germline J gene. V and J are TRBV5-4 and TRBJ1-6, with D tentatively TRBD1 (5 bases). Looked up from germline, CDR1 is SGHNT and CDR2 is YYREEE (reference sequence). V lost 5 bases, J lost 8 bases, and 11 bases lay in between. CDR3 size: 13 residues. The chain's CDR3 is CASSLQEDSPLHF. The part of the CDR3 DNA that was read is TGTGCCAGCAGTCTACAGGAGGATTCACCC.

A note on this clone: The CDR3 goes on 3 residues after the read ends, and that part is filled in from the germline J gene. The chain uses TRBV9 and TRBJ2-5; D might be TRBD2 (6 bases). Trimming shortened V by 4 bases and J by 1 base, and 14 bases separated the two germline ends. Looked up from germline, CDR1 is SGDLS and CDR2 is YYNGEE. The CDR3 totals 15 residues. The DNA read from the CDR3 is TGTGCCAGCAGCCAAAACCCCGGGGGCCAAGAGACC. Protein product: CASSQNPGGQET. The full-length CDR3 reads as CASSQNPGGQETQYF. The full variable domain, with the rest looked up from reference TRBV9 and TRBJ2-5, is DSGVTQTPKHLITATGQRVTLRCSPRSGDLSVYWYQQSLDQGLQFLIQYYNGEERAKGNILERFSAQQFPDLHSELNLSSLELGDSALYFCASSQNPGGQETQYFGPGTRLLVL.